This entry lists 24 T cell receptor beta chains sequenced from one sample in a study of T cells in Graves' hyperthyroidism and ophthalmopathy. The CDR3 regions of TCR beta were amplified from RNA transcripts. HTBI primers were the set used in a first-round RT-PCR of the TCR CDR3. Using its own MiXCR run on the multiplex PCR reads, TCRdb lists one record per CDR3 protein. The table lists about 560,000 distinct CDR3 sequences, around 15% of them singletons. Sequenced material: blood. The receptors come from a woman between 40 and 55 years old with Graves' hyperthyroidism.

This clonotype was detected a few times. The chain joins TRBV27 to TRBJ1-1; no clear D. V was pared by 6 bases and J by 1 base, with 12 bases between. The CDR3 extends over 14 amino acids. Germline V CDR1 and CDR2: MNHEY, SMNVEV (reference sequence). CDR3 sequence reads: CASRPPNKNTEAFF. Here the CDR3 DNA reads TGTGCCAGCAGGCCCCCAAACAAGAACACTGAAGCTTTCTTT.

This clonotype was found a few times. This chain connects TRBV11-2 to TRBJ2-3; the match to TRBD2 covers 10 bases. Germline CDR1 reads SGHAT; CDR2 reads FQNNGV. The CDR3 loop spans 14 amino acids. The ends lost 5 bases at V and 3 bases at J; junction bases unmatched: 2. The DNA of the CDR3 is TGTGCCAGCAGCCGACTAGCGGGTACAGATACGCAGTATTTT. Translation gives CASSRLAGTDTQYF.

This clonotype was picked up many times. The genes are TRBV28 and TRBJ2-1; 10 bases align to TRBD2. There are 17 residues in the CDR3. The V segment lost 3 bases and the J segment 6 bases; nucleotides outside the gene matches: 11. The germline gives CDR1 MDHEN, CDR2 SYDVKM. Here the CDR3 reads CASSFSGRTLAGNEQFF. The CDR3 coding sequence is TGTGCCAGCAGTTTTAGCGGGAGGACCCTGGCCGGCAATGAGCAGTTCTTC.

V usage is TRBV7-9 and J usage is TRBJ2-1; 11 nucleotides agree with TRBD2. The CDR3 consists of 16 residues. Germline-derived CDR1 and CDR2 are SEHNR and FQNEAQ (reference sequence). V shed 6 bases, J shed 1 base, and the junction held 5 bases outside the gene matches. The CDR3 protein is CASRHTSGSSYNEQFF. In DNA, the CDR3 is TGTGCCAGCAGACATACTAGCGGGAGTTCCTACAATGAGCAGTTCTTC.

This clonotype has ten or more counts. V usage is TRBV27 and J usage is TRBJ2-7; D unclear. Germline values: CDR1 MNHEY, CDR2 SMNVEV (reference sequence). The V gene lost 0 bases and the J gene lost 1 base, with 7 bases spanning the gap. This CDR3 comprises 14 residues. The CDR3 DNA is TGTGCCAGCAGTTTATCCCTTTTTTCCTACGAGCAGTACTTC. This encodes CASSLSLFSYEQYF.

The sample holds many counts of this clonotype. The chain is built from TRBV20-1 and TRBJ2-1; maybe TRBD2 (6 bases). Per the germline V gene, CDR1 is DFQATT and CDR2 is SNEGSKA (reference sequence). Trimming took off 0 bases at V and 1 base at J, with 10 bases between the two ends. The CDR3 totals 15 residues. CDR3 bases: TGCAGTGCTAGAGAAGCGGGCCTTTCCTACAATGAGCAGTTCTTC. This codes for CSAREAGLSYNEQFF.

This clonotype was picked up a small number of times. A much larger clone differs from this one at a single base, so this may be a read error. This sequence joins TRBV2 and TRBJ2-2; maybe TRBD1 (6 bases). The V gene's germline CDR1 is SNHLY and CDR2 FYNNEI. This CDR3 comprises 15 residues. The V and J ends lost 3 bases and 3 bases respectively, with 11 bases between them. CDR3 in DNA: TGTGCCAGCAGTGATCACAGGGTGGACACCGGGGAGCTGTTTTTT. Translating it yields CASSDHRVDTGELFF.

This clonotype is a singleton in its sample. The V and J genes are TRBV20-1 and TRBJ2-3; D is unclear. With 0 bases removed from V and 2 bases from J, the gap between germline ends came to 6 bases. The CDR3 runs to 13 residues. CDR1 and CDR2 from the germline V gene are DFQATT and SNEGSKA (reference sequence). Written as DNA, the CDR3 is TGCAGTGCTAGAGATGACTTCACAGATACGCAGTATTTT. Translating gives CSARDDFTDTQYF.

This clonotype showed up just a few times. The V and J genes are TRBV28 and TRBJ2-3, with TRBD2 matching 7 bases. Germline lookup yields CDR1 MDHEN and CDR2 SYDVKM. Trimming took 7 bases from V and 6 from J; bases not matched to a gene: 13. This CDR3 region has 15 residues. The DNA of the CDR3 is TGTGCCAGCACCCAGACTAGCAGGGCCGGGGATACGCAGTATTTT. This encodes CASTQTSRAGDTQYF.

This clonotype has more than one count but fewer than ten. CDR3 amino acids: CASSIGSGGRRYNEQFF. Here the CDR3 DNA reads TGTGCCAGTAGTATAGGTAGCGGCGGGAGACGATATAATGAGCAGTTCTTC. The genes are TRBV19 and TRBJ2-1; the match to TRBD2 covers 7 bases. The V gene end was trimmed by 1 base and the J gene end by 7 bases; junction bases not matched to a gene: 13. This CDR3 spans 17 amino acids. In germline, CDR1 is LNHDA, CDR2 SQIVND (reference sequence). The full variable domain, with the rest looked up from reference TRBV19 and TRBJ2-1, is DGGITQSPKYLFRKEGQNVTLSCEQNLNHDAMYWYRQDPGQGLRLIYYSQIVNDFQKGDIAEGYSVSREKKESFPLTVTSAQKNPTAFYLCASSIGSGGRRYNEQFFGPGTRLTVL.

The J gene is TRBJ2-2, the V gene TRBV18, with D possibly called TRBD1 or TRBD2 (5 bases each). The CDR3 is 16 amino acids. Germline CDR1 and CDR2: KGHSH and LQKENI. The V gene lost 3 bases and the J gene lost 1 base, with 12 bases spanning the gap. The CDR3 DNA is TGTGCCAGCTCACCCTTAGGGACGGTGAACACCGGGGAGCTGTTTTTT. It is translated as CASSPLGTVNTGELFF.

This clonotype was counted a few times. The junction differs from germline at one of its ends, possibly a read error. The V and J genes are TRBV11-1 and TRBJ2-7; 10 positions match TRBD2. Germline values: CDR1 SGHAT, CDR2 FQDESV (reference sequence). There are 17 residues in the CDR3. CDR3 DNA sequence: TGTGCCAGCAGCCCCGGACTAGCGGAAGCTAGCTCCCACGAGCAGTACTTC. It specifies CASSPGLAEASSHEQYF.

The chain joins TRBV11-1 to TRBJ2-2; 10 bases are shared with TRBD1. The germline gives CDR1 SGHAT, CDR2 FQDESV (reference sequence). V lost 5 bases and J lost 2; bases outside the gene matches: 8. This CDR3 is built from 17 residues. The CDR3 here is CASSPGTGASNTGELFF. CDR3 nucleotide sequence: TGTGCCAGCAGCCCCGGGACAGGGGCGTCCAACACCGGGGAGCTGTTTTTT.

This clonotype appeared a few times. V usage is TRBV9 and J usage is TRBJ2-1; D may be TRBD2 (6 bases). CDR1 SGDLS and CDR2 YYNGEE come from the germline V gene. Trimming removed 0 bases at V and 5 bases at J, with 18 bases between. The CDR3 runs to 17 residues. This CDR3 is CASSVGFPGVFDNEQFF. In DNA, the CDR3 is TGTGCCAGCAGCGTAGGTTTCCCGGGAGTCTTTGACAATGAGCAGTTCTTC. The whole variable domain, filled in from reference TRBV9 and TRBJ2-1, reads DSGVTQTPKHLITATGQRVTLRCSPRSGDLSVYWYQQSLDQGLQFLIQYYNGEERAKGNILERFSAQQFPDLHSELNLSSLELGDSALYFCASSVGFPGVFDNEQFFGPGTRLTVL.

This clonotype was seen a handful of times. The V call is TRBV10-2, the J call TRBJ2-7; TRBD2 aligns across 7 bases. V lost 6 bases, J lost 0 bases, and 11 bases stayed unmatched. This CDR3 is built from 16 residues. In germline, CDR1 is WSHSY, CDR2 SAAADI. CDR3 nucleotides: TGCGCCAGCAGCTTAGGGTTGGGAGGGCGCTCCTACGAGCAGTACTTC. Amino acids: CASSLGLGGRSYEQYF.

The rearrangement links TRBV12-3 or TRBV12-4 to TRBJ2-5; 8 bases map to TRBD2. This CDR3 has 15 residues. V was pared by 5 bases and J by 1 base, with 6 bases of the junction left unmatched. Here the CDR3 reads CASSTRTSTQETQYF. DNA of the CDR3: TGTGCCAGCAGTACCCGGACTAGCACCCAAGAGACCCAGTACTTC.

The sample holds many counts of this clonotype. The chain employs TRBV10-3 and TRBJ2-1; the D gene is possibly TRBD2 (6 bases). V shed 3 bases and J shed 3 bases, with 18 bases lying between them. CDR3 length: 17 amino acids. CDR1 and CDR2 from the germline V gene are ENHRY and SYGVKD. In DNA, the CDR3 is TGTGCCATCAGTGAACTAAGACTAGACGCTGTCTACAATGAGCAGTTCTTC. It translates to CAISELRLDAVYNEQFF.

This clonotype was observed a few times. The V call is TRBV11-3, the J call TRBJ2-3; possibly TRBD2 for D (6 bases). Germline loops: CDR1 SGHNT, CDR2 YENEEA. The CDR3 contains 16 residues. The V gene lost 5 bases and the J gene lost 0 bases, with 15 bases spanning the gap. Here the CDR3 DNA reads TGTGCCAGCAGCCCCCATAGCGGTGCTAGCACAGATACGCAGTATTTT. Amino acid sequence: CASSPHSGASTDTQYF.

Ten or more counts support this clonotype. The chain is built from TRBV3-1 and TRBJ2-1; D not resolved. The V end lost 0 bases, the J end lost 5 bases, and 8 bases lay between the germline ends. The length of the CDR3 is 14 residues. Looked up from germline, CDR1 is LGHDT and CDR2 is YNNKEL (reference sequence). CDR3 nucleotide sequence: TGTGCCAGCAGCCAAGATGCGTGGGACAATGAGCAGTTCTTC. Its protein product is CASSQDAWDNEQFF.

This clonotype has just a few counts. The rearrangement joins TRBV9 to TRBJ2-1; 7 bases map to TRBD2. The CDR3 length is 13 residues. CDR1 and CDR2 from the germline V gene are SGDLS and YYNGEE. Trimming removed 1 base from V and 8 bases from J; junction bases left unmatched: 3. CDR3 sequence reads: CASSVYTSDEQFF. The CDR3 DNA reads TGTGCCAGCAGCGTATATACTAGCGATGAGCAGTTCTTC.

This clonotype turned up a few times. This chain uses TRBV11-3 with TRBJ1-4; possible D gene TRBD1, 6 bases. V was shortened by 4 bases and J by 3 bases, with 9 bases between the two germline ends. This CDR3 has 14 amino acids. Per germline, CDR1 SGHNT and CDR2 YENEEA. CDR3 in amino acids: CASSSQGPNEKLFF. The CDR3, as DNA: TGTGCCAGCAGCTCACAGGGACCTAATGAAAAACTGTTTTTT.

This clonotype was counted at least ten times. This chain links TRBV11-2 with TRBJ1-1; D unresolved. The V and J ends lost 3 bases and 1 base respectively, with 9 bases between them. The CDR3 has 14 residues. The germline gives CDR1 SGHAT, CDR2 FQNNGV. CDR3 in amino acids: CASSLQNQNTEAFF. In DNA, the CDR3 is TGTGCCAGCAGCTTGCAAAATCAGAACACTGAAGCTTTCTTT.

This clonotype has just a few counts. The V and J genes are TRBV29-1 and TRBJ2-5; 14 positions match TRBD2. This CDR3 region has 17 residues. Germline CDR1 reads SQVTM; CDR2 reads ANQGSEA. The junction had 12 bases not matched to a gene; V was cut back by 6 bases and J by 3 bases. The CDR3 protein is CSVRLAGGPGYKETQYF. For the CDR3, the DNA is TGCAGCGTAAGACTAGCGGGAGGGCCCGGATACAAAGAGACCCAGTACTTC.

On this clonotype itself: A much more abundant neighbour one base away suggests this may be a read error. Since the CDR3 does not end with the conserved phenylalanine or tryptophan, this likely comes from a read error. The V gene is TRBV11-3, the J gene TRBJ1-4; TRBD1 aligns across 7 bases. The CDR3 runs 15 residues. The germline V gene encodes CDR1 SGHNT and CDR2 YENEEA. J was trimmed by 4 bases and V by 5 bases; bases with no gene match: 7. CDR3 nucleotide sequence: TGTGCCAGCAGCGTAGGGACAGCCAATAATGAAAAACTGTTTGTT. It encodes CASSVGTANNEKLFV.